This TCR beta chain is drawn from a study of blood T cell repertoires in COVID-19. About the research overall: The United States, Italy and Spain supplied acute and convalescent COVID-19 samples.

Per the study methods: Estimated nucleated cell counts came from reference gene primer amplification. Assay used: immunoSEQ multiplex PCR; TCRdb lists only in-frame clones, some missing. The V and J calls and clone size are taken from that table; D and trimming were inferred from the DNA. Of about 98,000 clones in the sample, approximately 72% were seen once. The table lists this clone with a few counts. Germline CDR1 is SGDLS and CDR2 is YYNGEE. CDR3 size: 13 residues. V shed 3 bases and J 6 bases; nucleotides not matched to a gene: 4. The rearrangement joins TRBV9 to TRBJ2-7, with 9 nucleotides matching TRBD1. The receptor's source is an older man with acute or convalescent COVID-19. The sample taken for sequencing was peripheral blood. CDR3 loop: CASSGGQGREQYF. The CDR3 nucleotides are TGTGCCAGCAGCGGTGGACAGGGGCGCGAGCAGTACTTC. Full variable domain (remainder filled in from reference TRBV9 and TRBJ2-7): DSGVTQTPKHLITATGQRVTLRCSPRSGDLSVYWYQQSLDQGLQFLIQYYNGEERAKGNILERFSAQQFPDLHSELNLSSLELGDSALYFCASSGGQGREQYFGPGTRLTVT.